A single sample gave rise to the 22 T cell receptor beta chains below, sequenced in a study of CD4+ T cells in melanoma. TCRdb's copy holds only in-frame clones and misses some; the assay was immunoSEQ multiplex PCR. This table holds around 93 clones. Sequencing was performed on a T cell line or clone, from whole sample or a sorted T cell fraction (not recorded which). The receptors shown here come from a human donor with melanoma. Some clones in this sample may be carry-over from other donors' samples.

As to this clone: One end of the junction is discordant with germline, which a read error may explain. The rearrangement uses TRBV28 and TRBJ2-1; D might be TRBD2 (6 bases). The CDR3 sequence is 14 residues long. The germline V gene encodes CDR1 MDHEN and CDR2 SYDVKM. The CDR3 is CASRRAGSHNEQFF. As DNA, the CDR3 is TGTGCCAGCAGACGAGCGGGCTCCCACAATGAGCAGTTCTTC. The full variable domain, with the rest looked up from reference TRBV28 and TRBJ2-1, is DVKVTQSSRYLVKRTGEKVFLECVQDMDHENMFWYRQDPGLGLRLIYFSYDVKMKEKGDIPEGYSVSREKKERFSLILESASTNQTSMYLCASRRAGSHNEQFFGPGTRLTVL.

V gene TRBV25-1 combines with J gene TRBJ2-7, with no clear D. V was clipped by 6 bases and J by 4 bases, with 10 bases between them. This CDR3 is 12 amino acids long. Germline V lookup: CDR1 MGHDK, CDR2 SYGVNS. The CDR3 region is CASRSDLYEQYF. CDR3 nucleotides: TGTGCCAGCAGATCGGACCTATACGAGCAGTACTTC.

This clone was observed once. The rearrangement uses TRBV30 and TRBJ2-4; TRBD2 might be the D (6 bases). CDR1 and CDR2 from the germline V gene are GTSNPN and SVGIG (reference sequence). Deletions cut 4 bases from V and 0 bases from J, with 10 bases between. The length of the CDR3 is 14 residues. CDR3 region: CAWTMGLAKNIQYF. Here the CDR3 DNA reads TGTGCCTGGACCATGGGACTAGCCAAAAACATTCAGTACTTC.

This clone has just one count. The chain couples TRBV28 to TRBJ1-4; no definite D call. The V end lost 7 bases, the J end lost 5 bases, and 14 bases lay between the germline ends. The germline gives CDR1 MDHEN, CDR2 SYDVKM. The CDR3 is 14 amino acids. The DNA of the CDR3 is TGTGCCAGCATGGGAAGTCGGGAGAATGAAAAACTGTTTTTT. It specifies CASMGSRENEKLFF.

This sequence joins TRBV7-2 and TRBJ1-1; D gene unclear. The CDR3 runs 13 residues. The V and J ends lost 2 bases and 6 bases respectively, with 10 bases between them. Germline V gene data show CDR1 as SGHTA and CDR2 as FQGNSA. DNA of the CDR3: TGTGCCAGCAGCTTAAATACCGAGTCTGAAGCTTTCTTT. It codes for CASSLNTESEAFF.

The chain is built from TRBV6-1 and TRBJ2-7; 10 bases align to TRBD2. From germline, CDR1 is MNHNS and CDR2 SASEGT. V lost 7 bases and J lost 0; bases outside the gene matches: 6. CDR3 length: 15 residues. The CDR3 region is CASITSGVSSYEQYF. CDR3 bases: TGTGCCAGCATCACTAGCGGGGTTAGCTCCTACGAGCAGTACTTC.

The chain recombines TRBV7-2 with TRBJ1-5; D is undetermined. The CDR3 has 14 residues. CDR1 is SGHTA and CDR2 is FQGNSA in the germline V gene. Trimming cost V 1 base and J 4 bases, with 8 bases left between them. This CDR3 reads CASSLVPENQPQHF. CDR3 nucleotides: TGTGCCAGCAGCTTAGTTCCGGAAAATCAGCCCCAGCATTTT.

The CDR3 coding sequence is TGTGCCAGCAGCGTAGCGGCAGGGCAGGGCGAGCAGTACTTC. This gives the protein CASSVAAGQGEQYF. The rearrangement uses TRBV9 and TRBJ2-7, with a tentative D call TRBD1 (5 bases). Germline V gene data show CDR1 as SGDLS and CDR2 as YYNGEE. This CDR3 contains 14 residues. Deletions cut 0 bases from V and 6 bases from J, with 13 bases between.

J is TRBJ2-7 and V is TRBV7-2; possibly TRBD1 for D (6 bases). V lost 5 bases to trimming and J lost 3 bases, with 14 bases between them. The V gene's germline CDR1 is SGHTA and CDR2 FQGNSA. This CDR3 spans 14 amino acids. This chain's CDR3 is CASSGAGGGYEQYF. CDR3 in DNA: TGTGCCAGCAGCGGTGCTGGGGGCGGCTACGAGCAGTACTTC.

This chain links TRBV27 with TRBJ2-3; D is possibly TRBD1 (5 bases). The germline gives CDR1 MNHEY, CDR2 SMNVEV (reference sequence). V dropped 7 bases and J dropped 2 bases, with 16 bases sitting between them. The CDR3 is made up of 15 amino acids. CDR3: CASTPRRGHTDTQYF. The CDR3 coding sequence is TGTGCCAGCACCCCCCGCCGAGGACACACAGATACGCAGTATTTT.

The rearrangement uses TRBV7-3 and TRBJ2-3; TRBD2 aligns across 8 bases. Germline lookup yields CDR1 SGHTA and CDR2 FQGTGA. The CDR3 totals 17 residues. V shed 1 base, J shed 1 base, and the junction held 7 bases outside the gene matches. The chain's CDR3 is CASSLSIETSGTDTQYF. The CDR3 region has the DNA TGTGCCAGCAGCTTAAGTATTGAGACTAGCGGCACAGATACGCAGTATTTT.

The rearrangement uses TRBV21-1 and TRBJ2-5; TRBD1 is the table's D call and was not checked against the DNA. TRBV21-1 is noted as a pseudogene. The CDR3 is made up of 17 amino acids. In DNA form, the CDR3 reads TGTGCCAGCAGCACCCCTTCGACAGGGGTCATCCAAGAGACCCAGTACTTC. Protein product: CASSTPSTGVIQETQYF.

J is TRBJ2-1 and V is TRBV2; 10 bases line up with TRBD1. This CDR3 is 15 amino acids long. The trim removed 6 bases at V and 3 bases at J, leaving 5 bases unmatched. From germline, CDR1 is SNHLY and CDR2 FYNNEI. CDR3 bases: TGTGCCAGCAGCCCCGGGACAGGGGTCTACAATGAGCAGTTCTTC. This translates into CASSPGTGVYNEQFF.

The chain has TRBV5-4 and TRBJ1-1, with no clear D. Trimming removed 0 bases at V and 3 bases at J, with 3 bases between. The germline gives CDR1 SGHNT, CDR2 YYREEE (reference sequence). This CDR3 has 12 residues. The CDR3 nucleotides read TGTGCCAGCAGCTTGGGGGACACTGAAGCTTTCTTT. This gives the protein CASSLGDTEAFF.

The CDR3 nucleotides are TGTGCCACCAGCCTCGGGACAGGTGATGAAAAACTGTTTTTT. It yields the protein CATSLGTGDEKLFF. The chain uses TRBV15 and TRBJ1-4; TRBD1 matches at 8 bases. V shed 5 bases, J shed 6 bases, and the junction held 5 bases outside the gene matches. Germline loops: CDR1 LNHNV, CDR2 YYDKDF (reference sequence). This CDR3 region has 14 residues.

The genes are TRBV11-2 and TRBJ2-5; possibly TRBD2 for D (5 bases). With 3 bases removed from V and 2 bases from J, the gap between germline ends came to 7 bases. Looked up from germline, CDR1 is SGHAT and CDR2 is FQNNGV. This CDR3 region has 13 residues. The CDR3 loop is CASSLWRQETQYF. Here the CDR3 DNA reads TGTGCCAGCAGCTTGTGGAGGCAAGAGACCCAGTACTTC. The variable domain in full, with the rest retrieved from reference TRBV11-2 and TRBJ2-5, is EAGVAQSPRYKIIEKRQSVAFWCNPISGHATLYWYQQILGQGPKLLIQFQNNGVVDDSQLPKDRFSAERLKGVDSTLKIQPAKLEDSAVYLCASSLWRQETQYFGPGTRLLVL.

The genes are TRBV6-5 and TRBJ1-1; D is unclear. The germline CDR1 and CDR2 sequences are MNHEY and SVGAGI. The CDR3 has 14 residues. Trimming removed 8 bases from V and 7 bases from J, with 20 bases in between. The CDR3 protein is CASGGPPRLVEAFF. DNA for the CDR3: TGTGCCAGCGGTGGGCCGCCCCGACTCGTTGAAGCTTTCTTT.

The J gene is TRBJ1-1, the V gene TRBV10-3; D remains ambiguous. Deletions cut 0 bases from V and 4 bases from J, with 12 bases between. This CDR3 contains 15 residues. Per the germline V gene, CDR1 is ENHRY and CDR2 is SYGVKD. CDR3 coding DNA: TGTGCCATCAGTGAGTCGGCCGGGGTAGGCACTGAAGCTTTCTTT. This sequence encodes CAISESAGVGTEAFF.

The chain recombines TRBV5-1 with TRBJ2-3, with 10 bases matching TRBD2. J gave up 2 bases and V 0 bases, and 3 bases lay outside the gene matches. Germline CDR1 and CDR2: SGHRS and YFSETQ. This CDR3 spans 16 amino acids. Here the CDR3 DNA reads TGCGCCAGCAGCTTGGGAGCGGGAGGGTCCACAGATACGCAGTATTTT. Residues: CASSLGAGGSTDTQYF.

In its sample, this clone was seen a few times. V usage is TRBV7-8 and J usage is TRBJ2-7, with D tentatively TRBD2 (5 bases). The V end was cut by 5 bases, the J end by 9 bases, with 14 bases between. The CDR3 is 12 amino acids. The germline V gene has CDR1 SGHVS and CDR2 FQNEAQ. CDR3 nucleotide sequence: TGTGCCAGCAGCCTCGGGGTGGCGTCGCAGTACTTC. Translation: CASSLGVASQYF.

V and J are TRBV9 and TRBJ2-7; TRBD2 might be the D (7 bases). Trimming stripped 0 bases from V and 2 bases from J, with 15 bases between. The CDR3 is 16 residues long. Germline values: CDR1 SGDLS, CDR2 YYNGEE. DNA for the CDR3: TGTGCCAGCAGCGTAGCTACCGGGGGGCAAACCTACGAGCAGTACTTC. Its translation: CASSVATGGQTYEQYF.

V and J are TRBV28 and TRBJ2-5; tentatively, D is TRBD2 (6 bases). Germline V lookup: CDR1 MDHEN, CDR2 SYDVKM. Between the trimmed V and J ends, which lost 4 bases and 4 bases, there was a span of 19 bases. CDR3 length equals 16 residues. CDR3 protein: CASSSPETSFRETQYF. The CDR3 nucleotides read TGTGCCAGCAGTTCGCCCGAGACTAGTTTTCGAGAGACCCAGTACTTC.